This T cell receptor beta chain stems from a study of human T cells and chemical hapten exposure. Notes on the study in general: Clustering by CDR3 similarity yielded significantly more large clusters from expanded TCRs than controls.

TCRdb itself ran the RACE reads through MiXCR, one entry per CDR3 protein. The repertoire holds 120,000 or so distinct CDR3 sequences, with roughly 10% as singletons. A word on this clonotype: Its antigen is currently unknown.

Germline CDR1 reads DFQATT; CDR2 reads SNEGSKA (reference sequence). V shed 4 bases and J shed 6 bases, with 22 bases lying between them. The CDR3 has 15 residues. Time point given: patch test 3, about 24 weeks after DPC sensitization. Sample treatment: therapeutic diphenylcyclopropenone sensitization with weekly scalp DPC. This sequence was found in a woman between 45 and 60 years old with alopecia areata. Some clones in this sample may be carry-over from other donors' samples. Here the sequenced sample was whole blood, taken in connection with sensitization to the hapten diphenylcyclopropenone (DPC). J is TRBJ2-7 and V is TRBV20-1, with D possibly TRBD1 on 5 matching bases. The CDR3 sequence: CSATPRQRPVIEQYF. The CDR3 DNA is TGCAGTGCTACGCCTAGACAGAGGCCGGTCATCGAGCAGTACTTC.